A selection of T cell receptor beta chains follows, all from one sample in a study of cytomegalovirus exposure and HLA in healthy donors. Some clones are missing from TCRdb's copy, which holds only in-frame ones; the method was immunoSEQ multiplex PCR. The sample lists 95,000 to 150,000 clones, about 76% occurring once. Input material: PBMCs. The receptors derive from a man in his 60s in good health and CMV-seropositive. The CDR3 runs from the conserved cysteine through the conserved F or W. D genes are given only for firm matches. For some rows the clone size is stated as once, few or many, or as a class when expanded; others skip it.

v_call	clone_size	d_call	j_call	cdr3_aa	cdr3_nt
TRBV11-2	-	TRBD2	TRBJ2-7	CASSLFAGTTSYEQYF	TGTGCCAGCAGCTTATTCGCCGGGACTACCTCCTACGAGCAGTACTTC
TRBV6-5	-	-	TRBJ2-7	CASSYSTGTYEQYF	TGTGCCAGCAGTTACTCGACAGGAACCTACGAGCAGTACTTC
TRBV4-2	-	-	TRBJ1-3	CASSQEAGMGLSGNTIYF	TGTGCCAGCAGCCAAGAGGCAGGGATGGGGCTCTCTGGAAACACCATATATTTT
TRBV18	-	-	TRBJ1-5	CASSGGDGNQPQHF	TGTGCCAGCTCAGGGGGGGATGGCAATCAGCCCCAGCATTTT
TRBV11-2	-	TRBD1	TRBJ1-4	CASSSNTGATNEKLFF	TGTGCCAGCAGCTCCAACACAGGGGCAACTAATGAAAAACTGTTTTTT
TRBV4-1	-	-	TRBJ1-1	CASSQADSTNTEAFF	TGCGCCAGCAGCCAAGCCGACAGCACGAACACTGAAGCTTTCTTT
TRBV7-9	few	-	TRBJ2-4	CASVNLQYIQYF	TGTGCCAGCGTCAACCTCCAGTACATTCAGTACTTC
TRBV29-1	once	-	TRBJ2-3	CSEGGTGSTDTQYF	TGCAGCGAGGGCGGGACTGGCAGCACAGATACGCAGTATTTT
TRBV19	-	TRBD1	TRBJ1-6	CASKGRDRGNSPLHF	TGTGCCAGTAAGGGCCGGGACAGGGGAAATTCACCCCTCCACTTT
TRBV30	-	-	TRBJ2-5	CVWQGQETQYF	TGTGTGTGGCAGGGACAAGAGACCCAGTACTTC